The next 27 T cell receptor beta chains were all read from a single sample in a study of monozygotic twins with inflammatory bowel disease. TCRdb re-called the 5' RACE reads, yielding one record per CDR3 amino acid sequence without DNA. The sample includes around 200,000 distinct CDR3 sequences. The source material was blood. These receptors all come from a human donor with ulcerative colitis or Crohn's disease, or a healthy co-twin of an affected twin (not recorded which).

CDR3 protein: CASRSWGGPGNEQFF. The chain combines TRBV12-3 or TRBV12-4 with TRBJ2-1; checking the TCRdb D call of TRBD1 is not possible without DNA. The CDR3 extends over 15 amino acids.

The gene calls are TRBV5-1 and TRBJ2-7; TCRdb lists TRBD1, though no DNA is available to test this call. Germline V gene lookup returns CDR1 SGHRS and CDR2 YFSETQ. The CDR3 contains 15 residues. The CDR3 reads CASSFSTGDQREQYF.

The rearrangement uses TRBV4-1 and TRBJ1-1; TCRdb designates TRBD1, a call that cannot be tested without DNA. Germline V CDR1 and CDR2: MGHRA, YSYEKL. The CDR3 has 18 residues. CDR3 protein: CASSQGSGGVDMNTEAFF.

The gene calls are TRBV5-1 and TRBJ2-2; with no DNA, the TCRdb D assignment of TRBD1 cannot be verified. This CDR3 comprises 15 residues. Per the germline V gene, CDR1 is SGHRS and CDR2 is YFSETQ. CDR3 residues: CASNQGDRATGELFF. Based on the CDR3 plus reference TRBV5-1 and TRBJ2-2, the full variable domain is KAGVTQTPRYLIKTRGQQVTLSCSPISGHRSVSWYQQTPGQGLQFLFEYFSETQRNKGNFPGRFSGRQFSNSRSEMNVSTLELGDSALYLCASNQGDRATGELFFGEGSRLTVL.

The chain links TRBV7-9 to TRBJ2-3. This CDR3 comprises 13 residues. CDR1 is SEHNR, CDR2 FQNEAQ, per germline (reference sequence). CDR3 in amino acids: CASSHRVADTQYF.

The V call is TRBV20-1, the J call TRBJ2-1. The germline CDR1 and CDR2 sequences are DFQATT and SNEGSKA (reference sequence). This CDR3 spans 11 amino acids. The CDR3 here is CSASGVNEQFF.

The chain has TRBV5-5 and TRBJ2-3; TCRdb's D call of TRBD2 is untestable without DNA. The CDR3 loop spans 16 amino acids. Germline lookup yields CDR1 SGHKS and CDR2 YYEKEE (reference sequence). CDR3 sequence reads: CASSLFGLAGTDTQYF.

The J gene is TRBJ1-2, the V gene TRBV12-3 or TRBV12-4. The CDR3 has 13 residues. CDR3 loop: CASEGPLIYGYTF.

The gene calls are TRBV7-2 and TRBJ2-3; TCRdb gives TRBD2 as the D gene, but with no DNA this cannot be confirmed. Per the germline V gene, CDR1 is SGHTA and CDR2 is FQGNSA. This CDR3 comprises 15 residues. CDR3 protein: CASSLVLAGADTQYF.

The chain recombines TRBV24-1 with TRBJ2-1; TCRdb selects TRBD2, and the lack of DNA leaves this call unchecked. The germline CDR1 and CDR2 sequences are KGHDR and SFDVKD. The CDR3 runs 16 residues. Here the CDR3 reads CATSDFGTSGYNEQFF.

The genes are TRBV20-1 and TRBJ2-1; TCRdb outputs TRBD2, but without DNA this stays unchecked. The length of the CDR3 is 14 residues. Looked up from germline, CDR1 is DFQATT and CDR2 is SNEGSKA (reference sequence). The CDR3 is CSARHSGAYNEQFF.

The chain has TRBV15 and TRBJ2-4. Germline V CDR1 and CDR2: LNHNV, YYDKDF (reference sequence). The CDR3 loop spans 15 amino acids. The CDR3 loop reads CATSREDGAANIQYF.

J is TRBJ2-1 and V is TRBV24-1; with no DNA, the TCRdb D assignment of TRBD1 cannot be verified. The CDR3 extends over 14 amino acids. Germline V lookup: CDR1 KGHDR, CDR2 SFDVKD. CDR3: CATSDPLRVDEQFF.

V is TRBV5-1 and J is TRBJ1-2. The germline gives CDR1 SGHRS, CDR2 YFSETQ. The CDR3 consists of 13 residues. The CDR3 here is CASSSDTLYGYTF.

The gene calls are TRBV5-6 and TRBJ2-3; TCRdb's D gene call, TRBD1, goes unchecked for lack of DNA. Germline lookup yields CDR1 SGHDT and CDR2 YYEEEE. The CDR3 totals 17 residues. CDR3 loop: CASTLSRGFEVADTQYF.

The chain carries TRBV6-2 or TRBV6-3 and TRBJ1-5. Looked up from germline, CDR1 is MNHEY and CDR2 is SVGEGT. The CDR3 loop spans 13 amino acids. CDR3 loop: CASNYGVGQPQHF.

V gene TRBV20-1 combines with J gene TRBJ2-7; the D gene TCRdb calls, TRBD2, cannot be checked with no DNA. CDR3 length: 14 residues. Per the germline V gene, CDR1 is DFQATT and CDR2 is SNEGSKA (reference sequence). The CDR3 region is CSASRQGVAIEQYF.

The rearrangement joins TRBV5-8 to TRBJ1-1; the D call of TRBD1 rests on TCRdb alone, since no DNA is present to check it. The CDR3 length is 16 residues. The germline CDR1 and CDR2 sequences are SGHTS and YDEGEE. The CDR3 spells CASSHVTGTGSTEAFF. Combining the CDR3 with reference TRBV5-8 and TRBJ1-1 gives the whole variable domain EAGVTQSPTHLIKTRGQQATLRCSPISGHTSVYWYQQALGLGLQFLLWYDEGEERNRGNFPPRFSGRQFPNYSSELNVNALELEDSALYLCASSHVTGTGSTEAFFGQGTRLTVV.

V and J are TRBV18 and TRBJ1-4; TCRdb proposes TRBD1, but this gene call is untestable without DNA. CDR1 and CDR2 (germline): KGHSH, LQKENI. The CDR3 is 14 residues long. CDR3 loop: CASSPAQGKEKLFF.

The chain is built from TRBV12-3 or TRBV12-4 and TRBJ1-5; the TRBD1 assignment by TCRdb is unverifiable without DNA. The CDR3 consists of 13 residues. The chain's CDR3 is CASSPRVNQPQHF.

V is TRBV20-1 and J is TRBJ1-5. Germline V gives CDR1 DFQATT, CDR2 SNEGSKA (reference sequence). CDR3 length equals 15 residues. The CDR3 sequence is CSATRSSLSGQPQHF.

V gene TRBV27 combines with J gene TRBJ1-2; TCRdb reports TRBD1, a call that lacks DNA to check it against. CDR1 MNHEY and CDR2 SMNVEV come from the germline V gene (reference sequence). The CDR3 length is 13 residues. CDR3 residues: CASRLRGADGYTF.

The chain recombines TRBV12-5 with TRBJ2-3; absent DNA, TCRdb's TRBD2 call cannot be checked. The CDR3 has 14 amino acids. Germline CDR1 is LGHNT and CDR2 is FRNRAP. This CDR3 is CASDGTSSTDTQYF.

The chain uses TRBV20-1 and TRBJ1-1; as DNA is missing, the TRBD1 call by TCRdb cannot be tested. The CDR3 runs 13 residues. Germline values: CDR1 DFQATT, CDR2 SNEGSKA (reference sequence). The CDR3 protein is CSKQPPNGPEAFF.

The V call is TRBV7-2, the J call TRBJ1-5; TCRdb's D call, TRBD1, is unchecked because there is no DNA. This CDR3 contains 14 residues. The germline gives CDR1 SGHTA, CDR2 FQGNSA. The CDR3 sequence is CASSLRGTIQTQHF.

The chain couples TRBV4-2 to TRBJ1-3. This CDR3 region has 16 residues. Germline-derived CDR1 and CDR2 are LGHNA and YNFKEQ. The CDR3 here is CASSQEALVGGNTIYF.

CDR3 amino acids: CASSPPGLASDTQYF. The chain is built from TRBV18 and TRBJ2-3. The CDR3 contains 15 residues. Germline V CDR1 and CDR2: KGHSH, LQKENI.